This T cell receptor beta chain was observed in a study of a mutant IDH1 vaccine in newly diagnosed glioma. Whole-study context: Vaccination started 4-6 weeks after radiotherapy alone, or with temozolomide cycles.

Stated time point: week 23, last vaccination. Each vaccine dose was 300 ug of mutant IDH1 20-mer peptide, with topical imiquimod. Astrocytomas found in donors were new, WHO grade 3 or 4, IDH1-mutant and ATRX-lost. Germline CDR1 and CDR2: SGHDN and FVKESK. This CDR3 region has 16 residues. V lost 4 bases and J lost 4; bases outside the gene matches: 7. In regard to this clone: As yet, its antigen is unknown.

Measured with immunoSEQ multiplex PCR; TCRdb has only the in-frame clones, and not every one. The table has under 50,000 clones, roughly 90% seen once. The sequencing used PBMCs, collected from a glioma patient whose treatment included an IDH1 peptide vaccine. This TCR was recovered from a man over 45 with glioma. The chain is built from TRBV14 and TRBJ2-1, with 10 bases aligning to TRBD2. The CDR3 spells CASSPIPSGSYNEQFF. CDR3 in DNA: TGTGCCAGCAGCCCTATTCCTAGCGGGAGTTACAATGAGCAGTTCTTC. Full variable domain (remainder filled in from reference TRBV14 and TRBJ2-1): EAGVTQFPSHSVIEKGQTVTLRCDPISGHDNLYWYRRVMGKEIKFLLHFVKESKQDESGMPNNRFLAERTGGTYSTLKVQPAELEDSGVYFCASSPIPSGSYNEQFFGPGTRLTVL.